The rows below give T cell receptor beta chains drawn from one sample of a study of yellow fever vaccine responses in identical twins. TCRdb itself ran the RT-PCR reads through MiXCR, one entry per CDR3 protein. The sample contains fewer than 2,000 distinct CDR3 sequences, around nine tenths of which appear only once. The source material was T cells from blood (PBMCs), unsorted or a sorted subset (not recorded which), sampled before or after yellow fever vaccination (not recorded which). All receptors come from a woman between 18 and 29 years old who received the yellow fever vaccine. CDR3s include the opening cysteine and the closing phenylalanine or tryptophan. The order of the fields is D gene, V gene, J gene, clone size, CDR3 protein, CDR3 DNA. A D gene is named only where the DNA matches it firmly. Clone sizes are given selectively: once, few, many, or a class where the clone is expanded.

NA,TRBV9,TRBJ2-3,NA,CASSVGTSDTQYF,TGTGCCAGCAGCGTAGGCACTAGCGATACGCAGTATTTT
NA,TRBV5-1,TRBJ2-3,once,CASSLGGTQYF,TGCGCCAGCAGCTTGGGGGGTACGCAGTATTTT
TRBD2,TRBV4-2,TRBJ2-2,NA,CASSRAGLANTGELFF,TGTGCCAGCAGCCGTGCGGGACTAGCGAACACCGGGGAGCTGTTTTTT
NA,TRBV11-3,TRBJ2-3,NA,CASSLDSSALDTQYF,TGTGCCAGCAGCTTAGATAGTAGCGCCCTCGATACGCAGTATTTT
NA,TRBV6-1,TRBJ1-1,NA,CASARAAGNTEAFF,TGTGCCAGCGCGAGGGCAGCTGGGAACACTGAAGCTTTCTTT
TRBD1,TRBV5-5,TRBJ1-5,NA,CASSHSGDRGSGQPQHF,TGTGCCAGCAGCCACTCCGGGGACAGGGGAAGTGGTCAGCCCCAGCATTTT
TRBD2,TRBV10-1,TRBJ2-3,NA,CASSDRTSGGAADTQYF,TGCGCCAGCAGTGACCGGACTAGCGGGGGGGCGGCAGATACGCAGTATTTT
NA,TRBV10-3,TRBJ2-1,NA,CAISEPSLPSSYNEQFF,TGTGCCATCAGTGAGCCCTCCCTACCGAGCTCCTACAATGAGCAGTTCTTC
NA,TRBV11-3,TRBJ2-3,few,CASSSQARADTQYF,TGTGCCAGCAGTTCCCAAGCTCGGGCAGATACGCAGTATTTT
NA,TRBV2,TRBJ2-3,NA,CASSGQLTDTQYF,TGTGCCAGCAGTGGACAGCTCACAGATACGCAGTATTTT
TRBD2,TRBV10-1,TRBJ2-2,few,CASSGGTNTGELFF,TGCGCCAGCAGCGGGGGGACGAACACCGGGGAGCTGTTTTTT
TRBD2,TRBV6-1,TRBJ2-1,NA,CASSEGTSGGNEQFF,TGTGCCAGCAGTGAAGGGACTAGCGGGGGCAATGAGCAGTTCTTC